This T cell receptor (beta chain) was recorded in a study of beta chain features in type 1 diabetes. Study-level points and caveats: TCRB CDR3s from Type 1 diabetes patients were moderately but significantly shorter in all four CD4+ subsets.

By way of CD45RO/CCR7/CD25/CD127/CD95/CD27, the CD4+ regulatory, stem cell-like memory, central memory and naive cells were sorted. Regarding this clone: Its antigen is currently unknown.

The investigators reverse transcribed all of the isolated RNA, so they sequenced expressed TCRB transcripts. Some clones are missing from TCRdb's copy, which holds only in-frame ones; the method was immunoSEQ multiplex PCR. The data hold 350,000 or so clones, with 20% observed a single time. Germline V gene sequence: CDR1 MNHEY, CDR2 SVGAGI. The ends were cut back, 7 bases at V and 6 bases at J, with 15 bases in the middle. The CDR3 covers 13 residues. This receptor was taken from a young woman in good health. V usage is TRBV6-5 and J usage is TRBJ1-2; D may be TRBD1 (6 bases). The sample consisted of naive CD4+ T cells from blood. The CDR3 is CASTASDSHGYTF. In DNA form, the CDR3 reads TGTGCCAGCACCGCGTCGGACAGCCATGGCTACACCTTC.